Shown below are 27 T cell receptor beta chains from a single sample sequenced in a study of Graves' ophthalmopathy and Graves' hyperthyroidism. For repertoire sequencing, the TCR beta CDR3 regions were amplified from RNA transcripts. RT-PCR was first run with HTBI primers, then multiplex PCR in a second round. From the multiplex PCR reads, TCRdb called clonotypes with MiXCR, one entry per CDR3 protein. The table has approximately 41,000 distinct CDR3 sequences, roughly half seen once. Sequencing input: peripheral blood. The origin of the receptors is an adult man with Graves' ophthalmopathy.

This clonotype was observed many times. CDR3 protein: CASSLDNQETQYF. The DNA for the CDR3 is TGCGCCAGCAGCCTAGACAACCAAGAGACCCAGTACTTC. V usage is TRBV5-1 and J usage is TRBJ2-5; D is unclear. V was clipped by 4 bases and J by 0 bases, with 7 bases between them. CDR3 length equals 13 residues. CDR1 and CDR2 from the germline V gene are SGHRS and YFSETQ.

This clonotype is a singleton in its sample. The chain uses TRBV5-6 and TRBJ1-2; a possible D gene is TRBD1 (5 bases). CDR3 length: 14 amino acids. Per germline, CDR1 SGHDT and CDR2 YYEEEE. The germline V and J ends were trimmed by 2 bases and 8 bases, with 16 bases remaining between them. For the CDR3, the DNA is TGTGCCAGCAGCTTAGCGCAGGGCTACCGAGGCTACACCTTC. This codes for CASSLAQGYRGYTF.

Concerning this clonotype: A read error may explain this, as a much larger clone is one base away. The rearrangement links TRBV11-2 to TRBJ2-2, with 8 bases that match TRBD1. The germline V gene encodes CDR1 SGHAT and CDR2 FQNNGV. Unmatched junction bases numbered 10, after V lost 5 bases and J lost 8 bases. The length of the CDR3 is 15 residues. This chain's CDR3 is CASSRDRLFVGELFF. The CDR3 DNA reads as TGTGCCAGCAGCCGGGACAGGCTTTTTGTAGGGGAGCTGTTTTTT.

This clonotype was detected many times. The V call is TRBV6-6, the J call TRBJ1-2; 8 bases match TRBD1. The germline CDR1 and CDR2 sequences are MNHNY and SVGAGI (reference sequence). The CDR3 has 13 residues. Trimming removed 6 bases from V and 4 bases from J; junction bases left unmatched: 4. The DNA for the CDR3 is TGTGCCAGCAGCGATACAGGGGGCTATGGCTACACCTTC. The encoded protein is CASSDTGGYGYTF.

The J gene is TRBJ2-2, the V gene TRBV7-3, with D hard to call. Between the trimmed V and J ends, which lost 7 bases and 4 bases, there was a span of 7 bases. This CDR3 is 12 amino acids long. The germline CDR1 and CDR2 sequences are SGHTA and FQGTGA. The CDR3 is CASMGFTGELFF. The CDR3 nucleotides read TGTGCCAGCATGGGCTTCACCGGGGAGCTGTTTTTT. The full variable domain, with the rest looked up from reference TRBV7-3 and TRBJ2-2, is GAGVSQTPSNKVTEKGKYVELRCDPISGHTALYWYRQSLGQGPEFLIYFQGTGAADDSGLPNDRFFAVRPEGSVSTLKIQRTERGDSAVYLCASMGFTGELFFGEGSRLTVL.

This chain links TRBV7-9 with TRBJ2-1; the D gene could be TRBD1 or TRBD2 (6 bases each). The V gene lost 4 bases and the J gene lost 7 bases, with 11 bases spanning the gap. Germline V gives CDR1 SEHNR, CDR2 FQNEAQ (reference sequence). The CDR3 runs to 13 residues. DNA of the CDR3: TGTGCCAGCAGCTGGGGGGCGATGAATGAGCAGTTCTTC. As protein: CASSWGAMNEQFF.

This clonotype was observed many times. This rearrangement joins TRBV7-9 to TRBJ1-2; the match to TRBD1 covers 7 bases. There are 16 residues in the CDR3. Looked up from germline, CDR1 is SEHNR and CDR2 is FQNEAQ (reference sequence). With 8 bases clipped from V and 4 bases from J, the junction kept 16 bases outside the gene matches. CDR3 sequence (DNA): TGTGCCAGCGGCGACAGGGCCGTTCCTATGTCCTATGGCTACACCTTC. Its protein is CASGDRAVPMSYGYTF. Complete variable domain (other parts from reference TRBV7-9 and TRBJ1-2): DTGVSQNPRHKITKRGQNVTFRCDPISEHNRLYWYRQTLGQGPEFLTYFQNEAQLEKSRLLSDRFSAERPKGSFSTLEIQRTEQGDSAMYLCASGDRAVPMSYGYTFGSGTRLTVV.

Comments on this clonotype: With a much larger clone just one base away, this may be a read error. This rearrangement joins TRBV5-1 to TRBJ2-1; D uncertain. The CDR3 extends over 13 amino acids. The germline V gene encodes CDR1 SGHRS and CDR2 YFSETQ. The CDR3 is CASSNRTYDEQFF. The CDR3 DNA reads as TGCGCCAGCAGCAACAGAACCTACGATGAGCAGTTCTTC.

This clonotype was detected a few times. The junction departs from the called germline gene at one end, perhaps through a read error. The chain uses TRBV6-1 and TRBJ2-2; perhaps TRBD2 as D (6 bases). Germline-derived CDR1 and CDR2 are MNHNS and SASEGT. CDR3 length: 15 residues. This CDR3 reads CAISGGGTHTGELFF. Here the CDR3 DNA reads TGTGCCATCAGTGGAGGCGGGACCCACACCGGGGAGCTGTTTTTT.

This clonotype was detected ten times or more. This chain's CDR3 is CSARDHQVEYNEQFF. The CDR3 DNA follows: TGCAGTGCTAGAGATCACCAGGTCGAATACAATGAGCAGTTCTTC. The chain couples TRBV20-1 to TRBJ2-1; unclear D gene. This CDR3 contains 15 residues. Germline CDR1 and CDR2: DFQATT and SNEGSKA (reference sequence). V shed 0 bases and J shed 4 bases, with 13 bases lying between them.

There are many counts of this clonotype. The chain employs TRBV6-5 and TRBJ1-1; 7 bases align to TRBD1. With V trimmed by 5 bases and J by 1 base, 4 bases remained unmatched. Germline assignment: CDR1 MNHEY and CDR2 SVGAGI. The CDR3 sequence is 14 residues long. The CDR3 reads CASSLRQGNTEAFF. DNA of the CDR3: TGTGCCAGCAGTCTCCGACAGGGGAACACTGAAGCTTTCTTT.

The chain employs TRBV5-1 and TRBJ1-2; 8 bases fit TRBD1. The trim removed 0 bases at V and 8 bases at J, leaving 3 bases unmatched. The CDR3 loop spans 13 amino acids. Germline V gene sequence: CDR1 SGHRS, CDR2 YFSETQ. The CDR3 region is CASSLGTGMGYTF. The CDR3 DNA reads TGCGCCAGCAGCTTGGGGACAGGGATGGGCTACACCTTC. Filled out from reference TRBV5-1 and TRBJ1-2, the complete variable domain reads KAGVTQTPRYLIKTRGQQVTLSCSPISGHRSVSWYQQTPGQGLQFLFEYFSETQRNKGNFPGRFSGRQFSNSRSEMNVSTLELGDSALYLCASSLGTGMGYTFGSGTRLTVV.

The rearrangement uses TRBV7-6 and TRBJ2-1; D gene ambiguous. V was trimmed by 1 base and J by 7 bases, leaving 5 bases between them. The V gene's germline CDR1 is SGHVS and CDR2 FNYEAQ. The CDR3 is 12 residues long. The CDR3 protein is CASSLGSNEQFF. CDR3 bases: TGTGCCAGCAGCTTAGGATCGAATGAGCAGTTCTTC. Full variable domain (outside the CDR3, taken from reference TRBV7-6 and TRBJ2-1): GAGVSQSPRYKVTKRGQDVALRCDPISGHVSLYWYRQALGQGPEFLTYFNYEAQQDKSGLPNDRFSAERPEGSISTLTIQRTEQRDSAMYRCASSLGSNEQFFGPGTRLTVL.

This chain uses TRBV25-1 with TRBJ2-1; 10 bases are a match to TRBD2. J lost 8 bases, V lost 3 bases, and 10 bases had no gene match. Germline CDR1 and CDR2: MGHDK and SYGVNS. The CDR3 loop spans 16 amino acids. CDR3 in DNA: TGTGCCAGCAGTGACGGTCTAGCGGGAGCAGAGGATGAGCAGTTCTTC. Translated, it gives CASSDGLAGAEDEQFF.

This clonotype was recorded many times. A much larger clone lies a single base off, so this may be a read error. The chain recombines TRBV5-6 with TRBJ2-7; 7 bases are a match to TRBD1. Per germline, CDR1 SGHDT and CDR2 YYEEEE. J was trimmed by 2 bases and V by 4 bases; bases with no gene match: 6. CDR3 length: 14 amino acids. The CDR3 nucleotides are TGTGCCAGCAGCCGGACAGGCAACGCCTACGAGCAGTACTTC. This translates into CASSRTGNAYEQYF. Variable domain in full (rest from reference TRBV5-6 and TRBJ2-7): DAGVTQSPTHLIKTRGQQVTLRCSPKSGHDTVSWYQQALGQGPQFIFQYYEEEERQRGNFPDRFSGHQFPNYSSELNVNALLLGDSALYLCASSRTGNAYEQYFGPGTRLTVT.

This clonotype was seen ten or more times. V and J are TRBV10-1 and TRBJ2-5, with D perhaps TRBD1 (6 bases). The CDR3 is made up of 13 amino acids. The V and J ends lost 3 bases and 4 bases respectively, with 9 bases between them. The germline V gene has CDR1 WNHNN and CDR2 SYGVQD (reference sequence). The CDR3 nucleotides are TGCGCCAGCAGTGATAGGGGGAGAGAGACCCAGTACTTC. It encodes CASSDRGRETQYF.

The chain uses TRBV2 and TRBJ1-4; maybe TRBD1 (5 bases). The CDR3 extends over 14 amino acids. V lost 7 bases to trimming and J lost 5 bases, with 14 bases between them. Germline V gene lookup returns CDR1 SNHLY and CDR2 FYNNEI. CDR3 coding DNA: TGTGCCAGCATTCTGGGACGGCTAAATGAAAAACTGTTTTTT. This codes for CASILGRLNEKLFF.

This clonotype is deemed hyperexpanded (1% or more). The chain combines TRBV2 with TRBJ1-1; D not resolved. Germline V gene lookup returns CDR1 SNHLY and CDR2 FYNNEI. With 6 bases removed from V and 0 bases from J, the gap between germline ends came to 14 bases. The CDR3 consists of 15 residues. The DNA of the CDR3 is TGTGCCAGCAGCGAGGCCAGCGGAGTGAACACTGAAGCTTTCTTT. Translation: CASSEASGVNTEAFF.

The V gene is TRBV15, the J gene TRBJ1-5; D is perhaps TRBD1 (6 bases). The germline gives CDR1 LNHNV, CDR2 YYDKDF (reference sequence). V was trimmed by 2 bases and J by 7 bases, leaving 12 bases between them. The CDR3 extends over 14 amino acids. This CDR3 is CATSRHREAQPQHF. The CDR3 DNA reads TGTGCCACCAGCAGACACAGGGAGGCACAGCCCCAGCATTTT.

In regard to this clonotype: A much larger clonotype is one base distant, so this may be a read error. The chain links TRBV6-1 to TRBJ2-7; a possible D gene is TRBD1 (5 bases). CDR1 and CDR2 from the germline V gene are MNHNS and SASEGT. V was shortened by 9 bases and J by 3 bases, with 15 bases between the two germline ends. The CDR3 is made up of 13 amino acids. The CDR3 DNA reads as TGTGCCAGTTCTCCTACAGGCGACTACGAGCAGTACGTC. Residues: CASSPTGDYEQYV.

V and J are TRBV25-1 and TRBJ2-1, with D possibly TRBD1 on 6 matching bases. Germline values: CDR1 MGHDK, CDR2 SYGVNS. This CDR3 spans 16 amino acids. V was trimmed by 9 bases and J by 4 bases, leaving 22 bases between them. The CDR3 here is CASSKQGPILYNEQFF. For the CDR3, the DNA is TGTGCCAGTAGCAAACAGGGTCCGATACTTTACAATGAGCAGTTCTTC.

The V gene is TRBV7-3, the J gene TRBJ1-5, with D hard to call. Germline assignment: CDR1 SGHTA and CDR2 FQGTGA. V was shortened by 2 bases and J by 4 bases, with 12 bases between the two germline ends. CDR3 length: 15 amino acids. In DNA, the CDR3 is TGTGCCAGCAGCTTAGACGGGAGCAGGAATCAGCCCCAGCATTTT. Its translation is CASSLDGSRNQPQHF.

This rearrangement joins TRBV7-6 to TRBJ2-6; D not certain. The CDR3 loop spans 13 amino acids. Germline loops: CDR1 SGHVS, CDR2 FNYEAQ. Trimming left V 6 bases short and J 2 bases short, with 5 bases between. The CDR3 reads CASRITGANVLTF. The DNA for the CDR3 is TGTGCCAGCAGGATAACTGGGGCCAACGTCCTGACTTTC.

This clonotype is medium-sized in the sample. The chain's CDR3 is CASSLTAHEQYV. The DNA for the CDR3 is TGTGCCAGCAGCTTAACAGCACACGAGCAGTACGTC. The chain uses TRBV7-9 and TRBJ2-7; D is ambiguous. The CDR3 contains 12 residues. V lost 2 bases and J 5 bases, leaving 7 bases between the germline ends. Per germline, CDR1 SEHNR and CDR2 FQNEAQ (reference sequence).

The chain carries TRBV5-1 and TRBJ2-7; tentative D call: TRBD2 (6 bases). Germline CDR1 SGHRS, CDR2 YFSETQ. V gave up 7 bases and J gave up 2 bases, with 19 bases separating them. This CDR3 comprises 15 residues. CDR3 in amino acids: CASRDLIKPPYEQYF. For the CDR3, the DNA is TGCGCCAGCCGGGACTTAATAAAACCACCCTACGAGCAGTACTTC.

The gene calls are TRBV7-9 and TRBJ2-1; 14 bases map to TRBD2. Trimming cost V 6 bases and J 4 bases; bases outside gene matches: 8. CDR3 size: 17 residues. CDR1 is SEHNR, CDR2 FQNEAQ, per germline (reference sequence). CDR3 sequence (DNA): TGTGCCAGCAGTTACGGGACTAGCGGGGGACTTTACAATGAGCAGTTCTTC. Translating it yields CASSYGTSGGLYNEQFF.

This clonotype was observed many times. The J gene is TRBJ2-7, the V gene TRBV5-6; weak D call: TRBD1 (6 bases). V was cut by 1 base and J by 1 base, with 9 bases left in between. Germline V CDR1 and CDR2: SGHDT, YYEEEE. This CDR3 has 14 amino acids. CDR3 residues: CASSLLGASYEQYF. The CDR3 DNA reads TGTGCCAGCAGCTTGTTGGGGGCTTCCTACGAGCAGTACTTC.